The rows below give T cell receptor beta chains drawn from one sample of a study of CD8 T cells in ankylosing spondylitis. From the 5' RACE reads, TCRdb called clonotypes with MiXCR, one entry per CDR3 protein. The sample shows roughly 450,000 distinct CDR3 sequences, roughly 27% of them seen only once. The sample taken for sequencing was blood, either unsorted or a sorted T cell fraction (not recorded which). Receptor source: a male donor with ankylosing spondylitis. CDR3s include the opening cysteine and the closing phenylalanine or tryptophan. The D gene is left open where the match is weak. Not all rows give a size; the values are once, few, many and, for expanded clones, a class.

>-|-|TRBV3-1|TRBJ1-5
TGTGCCAGCAGCCAAGATGGTAGGGGTAATATTCAGCCCCAGCATTTT
CASSQDGRGNIQPQHF
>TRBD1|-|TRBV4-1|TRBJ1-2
TGCGCCAGCAGCCAGGACAGGGGCCTGCGCTACACCTTC
CASSQDRGLRYTF
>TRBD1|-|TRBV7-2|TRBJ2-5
TGTGCCAGCAGCAGGACAGGGGGCGTACAAGAGACCCAGTACTTC
CASSRTGGVQETQYF
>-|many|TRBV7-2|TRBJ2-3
TGTGCCAGCTCACCACCGTCAGATACGCAGTATTTT
CASSPPSDTQYF
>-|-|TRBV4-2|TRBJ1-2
TGTGCCAGCAGCCAGGACAGCTGGTATGGCTACACCTTC
CASSQDSWYGYTF
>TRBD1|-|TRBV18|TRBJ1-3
TGTGCCAGCTCATCCGGGACAGCGAACTCTGGAAACACCATATATTTT
CASSSGTANSGNTIYF
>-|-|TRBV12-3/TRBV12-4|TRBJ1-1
TGTGCCAGCAGCGATCAGGGCGCGTCGGCTGAAGCTTTCTTT
CASSDQGASAEAFF
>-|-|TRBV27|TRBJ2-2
TGTGCCAGCAGTCCCAGTAGGGCGGGCACCGGGGAGCTGTTTTTT
CASSPSRAGTGELFF
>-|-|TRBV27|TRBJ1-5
TGTGCCAGCAGCAGGATTGGGGGCAATCAGCCCCAGCATTTT
CASSRIGGNQPQHF
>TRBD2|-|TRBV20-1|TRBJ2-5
TGCAGTGCTAGAACTAGCGGGAGCGGGGCGGAGACCCAGTACTTC
CSARTSGSGAETQYF
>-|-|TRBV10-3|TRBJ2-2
TGTGCCATCAGTGATCAGGCCGGGGAGCTGTTTTTT
CAISDQAGELFF
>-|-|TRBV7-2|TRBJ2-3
TGTGCCAGCAGCTCACCAGTATCCAGGGCCGAGGATACGCAGTATTTT
CASSSPVSRAEDTQYF
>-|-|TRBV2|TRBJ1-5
TGTGCCAGCAGCCTCGGGTGGGTGGGCAATCAGCCCCAGCATTTT
CASSLGWVGNQPQHF
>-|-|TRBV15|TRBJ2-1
TGTGCCACCAGCAGAGATTGGCGCGGTAATGAGCAGTTCTTC
CATSRDWRGNEQFF
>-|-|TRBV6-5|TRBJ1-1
TGTGCCAGCAGTTACCGGGACCAGGGGACTGAAGCTTTCTTT
CASSYRDQGTEAFF
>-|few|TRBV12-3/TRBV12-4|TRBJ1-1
TGTGCCAGCAGTACGACAGGCCCGAACACTGAAGCTTTCTTT
CASSTTGPNTEAFF
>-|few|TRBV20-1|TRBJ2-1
TGCAGTGCTCATTACGGCATCGAGTACAATGAGCAGTTCTTC
CSAHYGIEYNEQFF
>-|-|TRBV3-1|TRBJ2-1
TGTGCCAGCAGCCAAGAGATAAGGACAGATTCACTAAGGAATGAGCAGTTCTTC
CASSQEIRTDSLRNEQFF
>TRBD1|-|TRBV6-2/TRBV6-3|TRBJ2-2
TGTGCCAGCACCCTGAGGGGGACAGGGGGGTCCGGGGAGCTGTTTTTT
CASTLRGTGGSGELFF
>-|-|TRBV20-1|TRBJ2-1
TGCAGTGCCTTGGCAGTACCTGCTAGGTACAATGAGCAGTTCTTC
CSALAVPARYNEQFF
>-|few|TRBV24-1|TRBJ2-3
TGTGCCACCAGTGACCAGAACAGGGATACGCAGTATTTT
CATSDQNRDTQYF
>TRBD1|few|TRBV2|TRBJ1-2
TGTGCCAGCAGACACAGGGGGAACAACTATGGCTACACCTTC
CASRHRGNNYGYTF
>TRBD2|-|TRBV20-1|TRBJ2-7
TGCAGTGCTAGGACGGGACTAGCGGACGGAGAGCAGTACTTC
CSARTGLADGEQYF
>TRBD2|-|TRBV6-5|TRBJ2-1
TGTGCCAGCAGTTACTCGCGCGGGAGCGAGAATGAGCAGTTCTTC
CASSYSRGSENEQFF
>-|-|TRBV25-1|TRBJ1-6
TGTGCCAGCAACCTCAGCTCCTATAATTCACCCCTCCACTTT
CASNLSSYNSPLHF
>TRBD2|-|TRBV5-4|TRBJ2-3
TGTGCCAGCAGCTCCGGGACTAGCCCGCAGTATTTT
CASSSGTSPQYF
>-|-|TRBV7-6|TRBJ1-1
TGTGCCAGCAGCTTAGAGCCGGGGACTGAAGCTTTCTTT
CASSLEPGTEAFF
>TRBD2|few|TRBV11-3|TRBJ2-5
TGTGCCAGCAGCCTACGGACTAGCGGGACGGAGACCCAGTACTTC
CASSLRTSGTETQYF
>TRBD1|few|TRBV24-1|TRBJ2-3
TGTGCCACCAGTGATCCGGACAGGGGGAGAGATACGCAGTATTTT
CATSDPDRGRDTQYF
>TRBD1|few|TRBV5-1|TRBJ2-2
TGCGCCAGCAGCTTGGGGGGACAGCGCTTCGGGGAGCTGTTTTTT
CASSLGGQRFGELFF
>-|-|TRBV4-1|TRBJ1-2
TGCGCCAGCAGCCAAGTAATTACCCAGGGTGTCTCCGGCGGCTACACCTTC
CASSQVITQGVSGGYTF
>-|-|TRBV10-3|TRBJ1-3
TGTGCCATCAGTGAGCCGAGAGGACGGGGCTCTGGAAACACCATATATTTT
CAISEPRGRGSGNTIYF
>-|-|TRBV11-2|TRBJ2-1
TGTGCCAGCAGTCTAAATCCGGGACGGGGTGAGCAGTTCTTC
CASSLNPGRGEQFF
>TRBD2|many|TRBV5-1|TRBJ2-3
TGCGCCAGCAGCTTGGGGGCGGGAGAGGGTCAAGATACGCAGTATTTT
CASSLGAGEGQDTQYF
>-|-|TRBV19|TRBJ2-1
TGTGCCAGTAGTAGTCGACAGAGCTCCTACAATGAGCAGTTCTTC
CASSSRQSSYNEQFF
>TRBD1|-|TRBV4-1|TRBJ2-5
TGCGCCAGCAGCCAGGGGACAGGGTTTTGGCAAGAGACCCAGTACTTC
CASSQGTGFWQETQYF
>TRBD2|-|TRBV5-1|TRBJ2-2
TGCGCCAGCAGGTCGGGAGGACAGAACACCGGGGAGCTGTTTTTT
CASRSGGQNTGELFF
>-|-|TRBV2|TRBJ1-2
TGTGCCAGCAGCGGGGCTAGGCGCGACTATGGCTACACCTTC
CASSGARRDYGYTF
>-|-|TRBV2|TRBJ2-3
TGTGCCAGCAGTAGGGTCGTCGATACGCAGTATTTT
CASSRVVDTQYF
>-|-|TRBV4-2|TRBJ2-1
TGTGCCAGCAGCCGACTCGGGGCCTCCTACAATGAGCAGTTCTTC
CASSRLGASYNEQFF
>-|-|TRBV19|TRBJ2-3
TGTGCCAGTAGTATAGGAGCGAGCCCCAGGACCCAGTATTTT
CASSIGASPRTQYF
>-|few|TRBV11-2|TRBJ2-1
TGTGCCAGCAGCTTCGTCGCCGGCGGCAATGAGCAGTTCTTC
CASSFVAGGNEQFF
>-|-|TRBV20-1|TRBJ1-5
TGCAGTGCTAAAAGGGGCGGCAATCAGCCCCAGCATTTT
CSAKRGGNQPQHF
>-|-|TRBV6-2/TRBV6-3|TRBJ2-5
TGTGCCAGCAGCCGCCCCCGGGACGGGCAAGAGACCCAGTACTTC
CASSRPRDGQETQYF
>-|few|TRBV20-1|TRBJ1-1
TGCAGTGCTAGAGCTATGGGGGGGGCTAACACTGAAGCTTTCTTT
CSARAMGGANTEAFF
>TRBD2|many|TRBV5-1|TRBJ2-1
TGCGCCAGCAGCGCGGGACTAGCGCCCAATGAGCAGTTCTTC
CASSAGLAPNEQFF
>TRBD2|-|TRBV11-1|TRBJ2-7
TGTGCCAGCAGCCCGGGACTAGCGGGAGGGGATCCCTTCTACGAGCAGTACTTC
CASSPGLAGGDPFYEQYF
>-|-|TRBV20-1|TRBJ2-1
TGCAGTGCTAGAGATCTTGCGACCAATGAGCAGTTCTTC
CSARDLATNEQFF
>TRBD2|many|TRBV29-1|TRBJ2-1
TGCAGCGTTGGCCTAGCGGGAGATGGTGAGCAGTTCTTC
CSVGLAGDGEQFF
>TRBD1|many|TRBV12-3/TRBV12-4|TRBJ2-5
TGTGCCAGCAGTGCGACAGGGCAAGAGACCCAGTACTTC
CASSATGQETQYF
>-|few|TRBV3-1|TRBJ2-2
TGTGCCAGCAGCCAAGTGGGAGGTTTCATCAACACCGGGGAGCTGTTTTTT
CASSQVGGFINTGELFF
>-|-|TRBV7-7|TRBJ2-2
TGTGCCAGCAGCCCTATTCCGGGGGCCACACCCGGGGAGCTGTTTTTT
CASSPIPGATPGELFF
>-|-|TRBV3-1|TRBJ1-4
TGTGCCAGCACCGACGGGACTGCCAATGAAAAACTGTTTTTT
CASTDGTANEKLFF
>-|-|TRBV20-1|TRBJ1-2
TGCAGTGCTAGAGATCTCGATCCTAACTATGGCTACACCTTC
CSARDLDPNYGYTF
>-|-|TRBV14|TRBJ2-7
TGTGCCAGCAGCCAAGGGGGACTCTACGAGCAGTACTTC
CASSQGGLYEQYF